This T cell receptor beta chain was identified during a study of beta chain features in type 1 diabetes. This clone was detected only a few times. Expressed TCRB transcripts got sequenced, as all isolated RNA was reverse transcribed. Naive, central memory and regulatory T cell samples produced a mean of about 4 million reads. The method was immunoSEQ multiplex PCR; TCRdb's version includes in-frame clones alone and lacks a portion of them. The table records almost 350,000 clones, about 20% of them present only once. J was trimmed by 4 bases and V by 3 bases; bases with no gene match: 9. The germline V gene has CDR1 GTSNPN and CDR2 SVGIG (reference sequence). This CDR3 contains 15 residues.

This TCR came from a woman in her late teens or twenties in good health. The sequencing input was naive CD4+ T cells from blood. The chain links TRBV30 to TRBJ2-1; 7 nucleotides agree with TRBD2. The CDR3 bases are TGTGCCTGGAGCCTCGGCGCGGGAGATTACAATGAGCAGTTCTTC. Encoded protein: CAWSLGAGDYNEQFF.